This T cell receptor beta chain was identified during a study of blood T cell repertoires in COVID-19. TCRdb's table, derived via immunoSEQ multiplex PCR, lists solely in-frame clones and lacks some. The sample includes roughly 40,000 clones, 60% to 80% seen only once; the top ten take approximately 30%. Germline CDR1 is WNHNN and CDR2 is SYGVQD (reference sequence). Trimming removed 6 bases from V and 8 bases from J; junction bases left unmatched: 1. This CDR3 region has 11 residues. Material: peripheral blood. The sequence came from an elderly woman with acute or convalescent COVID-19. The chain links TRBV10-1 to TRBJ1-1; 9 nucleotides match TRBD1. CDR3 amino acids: CASSGQGEAFF. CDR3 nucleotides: TGCGCCAGCAGCGGACAGGGGGAAGCTTTCTTT.